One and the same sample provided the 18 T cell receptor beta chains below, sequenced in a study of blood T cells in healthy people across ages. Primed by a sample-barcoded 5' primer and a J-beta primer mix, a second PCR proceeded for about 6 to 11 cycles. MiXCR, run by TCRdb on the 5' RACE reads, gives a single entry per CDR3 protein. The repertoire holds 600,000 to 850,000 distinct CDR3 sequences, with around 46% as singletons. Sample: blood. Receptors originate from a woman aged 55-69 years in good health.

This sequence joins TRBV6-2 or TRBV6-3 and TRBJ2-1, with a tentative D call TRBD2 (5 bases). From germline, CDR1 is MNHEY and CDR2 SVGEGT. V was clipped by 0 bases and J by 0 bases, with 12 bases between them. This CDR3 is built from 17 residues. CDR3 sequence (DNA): TGTGCCAGCAGTTACTCGAGGGCGGAAAGCTCCTACAATGAGCAGTTCTTC. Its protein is CASSYSRAESSYNEQFF.

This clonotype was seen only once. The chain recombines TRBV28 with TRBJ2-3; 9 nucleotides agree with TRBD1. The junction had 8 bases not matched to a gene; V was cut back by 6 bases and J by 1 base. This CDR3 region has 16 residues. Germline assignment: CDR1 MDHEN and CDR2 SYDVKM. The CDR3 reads CASSQPWTGGTDTQYF. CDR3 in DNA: TGTGCCAGCAGCCAGCCCTGGACAGGGGGCACAGATACGCAGTATTTT.

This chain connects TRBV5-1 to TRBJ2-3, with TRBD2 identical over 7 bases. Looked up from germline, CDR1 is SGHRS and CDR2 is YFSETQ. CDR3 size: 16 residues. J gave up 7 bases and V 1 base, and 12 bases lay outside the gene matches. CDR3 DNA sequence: TGCGCCAGCAGCTTGCGTGTGGGGACTACAAGCTATACGCAGTATTTT. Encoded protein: CASSLRVGTTSYTQYF.

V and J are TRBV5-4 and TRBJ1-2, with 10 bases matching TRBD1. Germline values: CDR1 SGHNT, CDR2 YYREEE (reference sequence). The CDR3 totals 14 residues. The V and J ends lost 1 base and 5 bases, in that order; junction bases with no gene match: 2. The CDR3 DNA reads TGTGCCAGCAGCTTGTCGGGACAGGGGTATGGCTACACCTTC. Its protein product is CASSLSGQGYGYTF. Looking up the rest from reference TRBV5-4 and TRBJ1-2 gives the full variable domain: ETGVTQSPTHLIKTRGQQVTLRCSSQSGHNTVSWYQQALGQGPQFIFQYYREEENGRGNFPPRFSGLQFPNYSSELNVNALELDDSALYLCASSLSGQGYGYTFGSGTRLTVV.

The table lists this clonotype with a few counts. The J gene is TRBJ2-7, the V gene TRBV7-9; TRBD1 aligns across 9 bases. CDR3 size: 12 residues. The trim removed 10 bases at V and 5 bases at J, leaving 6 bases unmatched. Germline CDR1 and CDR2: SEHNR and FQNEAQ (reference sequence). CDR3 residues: CATDRGFDEQYF. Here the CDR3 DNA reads TGTGCCACCGACAGGGGGTTTGACGAGCAGTACTTC.

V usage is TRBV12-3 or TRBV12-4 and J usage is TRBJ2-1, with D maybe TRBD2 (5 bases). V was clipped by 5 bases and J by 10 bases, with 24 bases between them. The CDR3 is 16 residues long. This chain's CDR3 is CASSLNDGGLSYEQFF. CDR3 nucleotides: TGTGCCAGCAGTCTGAACGACGGAGGTCTTTCCTACGAGCAGTTCTTC.

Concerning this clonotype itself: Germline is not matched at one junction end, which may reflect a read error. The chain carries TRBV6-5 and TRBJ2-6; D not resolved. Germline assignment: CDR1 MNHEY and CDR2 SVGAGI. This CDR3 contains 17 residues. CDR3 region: CASSSYELRSEANVLTF. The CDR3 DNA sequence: TGTGCCAGCAGTTCTTATGAGCTACGCTCTGAGGCCAACGTCCTGACTTTC.

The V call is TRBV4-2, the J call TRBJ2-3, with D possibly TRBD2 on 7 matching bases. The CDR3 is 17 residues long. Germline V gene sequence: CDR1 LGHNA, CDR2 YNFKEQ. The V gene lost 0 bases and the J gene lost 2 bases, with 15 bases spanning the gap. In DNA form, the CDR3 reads TGTGCCAGCAGCCAAGAGGGCGGGGGCCAATCCACAGATACGCAGTATTTT. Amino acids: CASSQEGGGQSTDTQYF.

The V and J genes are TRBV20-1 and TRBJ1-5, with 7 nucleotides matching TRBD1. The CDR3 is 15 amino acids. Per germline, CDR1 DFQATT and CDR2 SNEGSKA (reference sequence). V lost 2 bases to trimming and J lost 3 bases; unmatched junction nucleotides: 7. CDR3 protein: CSARRGTVNNQPQHF. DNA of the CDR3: TGCAGTGCTAGACGTGGGACAGTTAACAATCAGCCCCAGCATTTT.

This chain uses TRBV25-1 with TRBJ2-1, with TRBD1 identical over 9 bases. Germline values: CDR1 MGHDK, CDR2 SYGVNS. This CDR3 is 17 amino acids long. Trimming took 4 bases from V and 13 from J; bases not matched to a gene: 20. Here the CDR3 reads CASSAGNRGPLSNRQFF. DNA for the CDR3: TGTGCCAGCAGTGCTGGGAACAGGGGGCCCCTTTCCAATCGTCAGTTCTTC.

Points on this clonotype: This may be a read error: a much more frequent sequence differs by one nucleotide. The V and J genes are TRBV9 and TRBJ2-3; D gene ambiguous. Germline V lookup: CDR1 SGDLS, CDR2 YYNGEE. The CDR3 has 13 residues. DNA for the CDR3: TGTGCCAGCAGCCTCCTAGGTGCAGATACGCGGTATTTT. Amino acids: CASSLLGADTRYF.

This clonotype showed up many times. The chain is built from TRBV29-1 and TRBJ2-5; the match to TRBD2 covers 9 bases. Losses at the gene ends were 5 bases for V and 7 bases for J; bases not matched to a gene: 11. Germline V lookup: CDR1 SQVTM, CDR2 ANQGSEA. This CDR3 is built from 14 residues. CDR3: CSVPIAGALGTQYF. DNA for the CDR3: TGCAGCGTTCCTATAGCGGGAGCTTTGGGGACCCAGTACTTC.

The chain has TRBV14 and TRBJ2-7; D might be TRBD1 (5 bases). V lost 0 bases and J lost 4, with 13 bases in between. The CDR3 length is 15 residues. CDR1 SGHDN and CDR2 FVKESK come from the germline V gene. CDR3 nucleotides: TGTGCCAGCAGCCAAGATAGACTTACAGGTTACGAGCAGTACTTC. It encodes CASSQDRLTGYEQYF.

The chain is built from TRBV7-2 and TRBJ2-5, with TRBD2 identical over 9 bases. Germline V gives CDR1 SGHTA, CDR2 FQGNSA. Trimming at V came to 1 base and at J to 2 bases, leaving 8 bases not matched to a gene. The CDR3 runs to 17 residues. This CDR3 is CASSLVGGGAVQETQYF. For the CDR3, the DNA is TGTGCCAGCAGCTTAGTTGGCGGGGGGGCAGTACAAGAGACCCAGTACTTC.

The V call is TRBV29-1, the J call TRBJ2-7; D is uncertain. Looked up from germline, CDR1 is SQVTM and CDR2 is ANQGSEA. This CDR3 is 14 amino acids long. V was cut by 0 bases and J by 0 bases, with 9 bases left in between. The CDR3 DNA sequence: TGCAGCGTTGAAGATCCTCCCTTCTCCTACGAGCAGTACTTC. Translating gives CSVEDPPFSYEQYF.

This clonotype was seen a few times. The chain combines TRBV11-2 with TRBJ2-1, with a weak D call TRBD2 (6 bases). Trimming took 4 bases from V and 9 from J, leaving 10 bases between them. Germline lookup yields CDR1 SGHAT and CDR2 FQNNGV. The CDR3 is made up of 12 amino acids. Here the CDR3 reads CASSSHGSEQFF. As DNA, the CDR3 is TGTGCCAGCAGCTCACACGGGAGTGAGCAGTTCTTC.

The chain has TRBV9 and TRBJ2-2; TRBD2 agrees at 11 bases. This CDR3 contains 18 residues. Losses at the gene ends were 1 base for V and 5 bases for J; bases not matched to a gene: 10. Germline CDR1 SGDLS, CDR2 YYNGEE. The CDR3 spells CASSVLPLAGGRTGELFF. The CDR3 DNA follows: TGTGCCAGCAGCGTACTCCCGCTAGCGGGGGGCCGTACCGGGGAGCTGTTTTTT.

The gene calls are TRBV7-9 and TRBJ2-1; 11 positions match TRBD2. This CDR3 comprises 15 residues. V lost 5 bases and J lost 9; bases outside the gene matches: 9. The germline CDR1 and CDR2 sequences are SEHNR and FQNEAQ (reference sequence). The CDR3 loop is CASSPRVAGGLEQFF. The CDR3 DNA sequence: TGTGCCAGCAGCCCCCGGGTAGCGGGAGGGCTTGAGCAGTTCTTC.